This T cell receptor (beta chain) was found in a study of cytotoxic CD8 clonotypes in ibrutinib-treated CLL. Study in general: When averaged across all of the samples, the counts came to 255,043 productive templates and 90,000 to 95,000 productive rearrangements. Findings and limits, study-wide: Clonality increased at ibrutinib response and stayed stable in sustained remission. At progression, however, it fell back toward baseline. Sampling times differed between sustained-remission and progressing patients.

Only in-frame clones appear in the TCRdb table, and some are missing; sequencing was by immunoSEQ multiplex PCR. The table has approximately 330,000 clones, 80% seen once. V lost 4 bases, J lost 6 bases, and 19 bases lay in between. The germline CDR1 and CDR2 sequences are MNHNY and SVGAGI (reference sequence). The CDR3 consists of 16 residues. For TCR beta libraries, around 2 micrograms of genomic DNA were obtained from cryopreserved PBMCs. On this clone itself: Its cognate antigen is unknown.

The J gene is TRBJ1-5, the V gene TRBV6-6; TRBD1 is a possible D gene (6 bases). This specimen consisted of PBMCs, obtained before ibrutinib treatment. The receptor was isolated from a human donor with chronic lymphocytic leukemia. Here the CDR3 reads CASSSWSQGEIQPQHF. CDR3 sequence (DNA): TGTGCCAGCAGTTCTTGGTCACAGGGCGAAATTCAGCCCCAGCATTTT.